These 6 T cell receptor beta chains originate from one sample sequenced in a study of cytomegalovirus exposure and HLA in healthy donors. PCR was performed using 60 Vbeta and 13 Jbeta primers. Data came from immunoSEQ multiplex PCR; TCRdb stores just in-frame clones and leaves some out. The data contain 150,000 to 200,000 clones, approximately 82% of them singletons. The sequenced material came from PBMCs. The receptors originated from a woman aged 18-29 years in good health and CMV-seropositive.

The genes are TRBV6-4 and TRBJ2-1; maybe TRBD2 (6 bases). This CDR3 is built from 16 residues. The germline CDR1 and CDR2 sequences are MRHNA and SNTAGT. The V gene lost 4 bases and the J gene lost 8 bases, with 21 bases spanning the gap. The CDR3: CASSARTHRGLDEQFF. The DNA for the CDR3 is TGTGCCAGCAGTGCCCGGACCCACCGGGGGTTGGATGAGCAGTTCTTC.

The genes are TRBV5-4 and TRBJ1-6; tentatively, D is TRBD1 (6 bases). From germline, CDR1 is SGHNT and CDR2 YYREEE (reference sequence). Trimming took 9 bases from V and 4 from J, leaving 14 bases between them. The CDR3 covers 14 residues. The CDR3 DNA sequence: TGTGCCACCTCACAGGGAGATTATAATTCACCCCTCCACTTT. Translated: CATSQGDYNSPLHF.

The V gene is TRBV7-2, the J gene TRBJ2-1; 7 nucleotides agree with TRBD1. V was pared by 6 bases and J by 4 bases, with 6 bases of the junction left unmatched. The CDR3 totals 14 residues. The germline CDR1 and CDR2 sequences are SGHTA and FQGNSA. Here the CDR3 reads CASRSGGSYNEQFF. The CDR3 coding sequence is TGTGCCAGCAGATCAGGGGGATCTTACAATGAGCAGTTCTTC.

This chain uses TRBV9 with TRBJ1-2; 7 bases fit TRBD1. Trimming cost V 0 bases and J 4 bases; bases outside gene matches: 6. CDR3 length equals 15 residues. Per germline, CDR1 SGDLS and CDR2 YYNGEE. CDR3 bases: TGTGCCAGCAGCGTAGGGAACAGGGGCCCCTATGGCTACACCTTC. Its protein product is CASSVGNRGPYGYTF.

This chain uses TRBV28 with TRBJ1-5, with D possibly being TRBD1 (6 bases). V lost 6 bases to trimming and J lost 4 bases, with 13 bases between them. Germline loops: CDR1 MDHEN, CDR2 SYDVKM. This CDR3 region has 14 residues. In DNA form, the CDR3 reads TGTGCCAGCAGGAGAGGGGGTGGGAATCAGCCCCAGCATTTT. It codes for CASRRGGGNQPQHF.

The genes are TRBV19 and TRBJ1-5; D may be TRBD1 (5 bases). The CDR3 length is 14 residues. Trimming shortened V by 4 bases and J by 4 bases, and 11 bases separated the two germline ends. CDR1 is LNHDA and CDR2 is SQIVND in the germline V gene (reference sequence). The CDR3 sequence is CASSKGQGNQPQHF. The CDR3 region has the DNA TGTGCCAGTAGTAAGGGGCAGGGAAATCAGCCCCAGCATTTT.